This TCR beta chain was identified in a study of Ad26.COV2.S vaccination and SARS-CoV-2 variants. Treatment given: roughly 18 received Ad26.COV2.S at low or high dose, single or two shots; several received placebo; per-sample allocation not given. Collection of samples fell on day 63 after the first vaccine or placebo injection. The administered vaccine (an Ad26 vector) expressed Wuhan-strain SARS-CoV-2 spike. Points from the study as a whole: Vaccinees showed greater spike-specific TCR breadth than placebo recipients. Placebo recipients and vaccine recipients were similar in non-spike TCR breadth. Vaccinees reportedly had broad spike-specific CD8+ and CD4+ T cell responses.

The CDR3 sequence is 18 residues long. Trimming took 0 bases from V and 2 from J; bases not matched to a gene: 9. Germline CDR1 and CDR2: LGHNA and YNFKEQ. For this clone: Its antigen is currently unknown.

The data were produced by immunoSEQ multiplex PCR, yet TCRdb's version contains in-frame clones alone and is incomplete. The sample holds a few hundred thousand clones; around nine tenths are singletons and the top ten take 9% to 15%. The sequence came from a person between 18 and 60 years old who received the Ad26.COV2.S COVID-19 vaccine or a placebo. The V gene is TRBV4-2, the J gene TRBJ2-1, with 8 bases identical to TRBD2. This specimen was peripheral blood, taken in a trial of Ad26.COV2.S vaccine versus placebo. As DNA, the CDR3 is TGTGCCAGCAGCCAAGAAATCGGGAGGGCCTCGCCCTACAATGAGCAGTTCTTC. Its protein is CASSQEIGRASPYNEQFF.